This T cell receptor beta chain was retrieved from a study of T-cell memory formation after mild COVID-19. With V trimmed by 1 base and J by 3 bases, 5 bases remained unmatched. The CDR3 is made up of 15 amino acids. Per the germline V gene, CDR1 is LGHDT and CDR2 is YNNKEL (reference sequence). TCRdb analysed the 5' RACE reads with MiXCR anew, one entry per CDR3 protein. The table lists roughly 250,000 distinct CDR3 sequences, about a sixth of them singletons. Material for sequencing was PBMCs or a T cell subset sorted from them (not recorded which). The receptor comes from a man aged 18 to 30 who had mild COVID-19 (a few samples of this study predate the infection). Cell type and time point are not known. The genes are TRBV3-1 and TRBJ1-1; 7 bases fit TRBD1. The CDR3 coding sequence is TGTGCCAGCAGCCAAGGCCCAGGGGGGCACACTGAAGCTTTCTTT. It yields the protein CASSQGPGGHTEAFF.